Listed below are T cell receptor beta chains from one sample, sequenced in a study of CD8 T cells in Susac syndrome. TCRdb used MiXCR to reprocess the immunoSEQ multiplex PCR reads, holding one entry per CDR3 protein. The sample holds around 77,000 distinct CDR3 sequences, approximately 96% seen once. The sample comprised CD4+ T cells from PBMCs. The receptor source for this set is a human donor with multiple sclerosis. CDR3s include the opening cysteine and the closing phenylalanine or tryptophan. Each record gives: J gene, V gene, clone size, D gene, CDR3 protein, CDR3 DNA. The D gene is left open where the match is weak. A clone size is listed for some rows: how often the clone was seen (once, few, many), or a class if it is expanded.

TRBJ1-1	TRBV5-4	NA	NA	CASSPRGAQLNTEAFF	TGTGCCAGCAGCCCCCGGGGGGCACAGTTGAACACTGAAGCTTTCTTT
TRBJ2-1	TRBV20-1	NA	NA	CSAIAGRNEQFF	TGCAGTGCTATCGCAGGGAGGAATGAGCAGTTCTTC
TRBJ2-3	TRBV3-1	NA	TRBD2	CASSHLGRAGVDTQYF	TGTGCCAGCAGCCATCTAGGGCGAGCGGGGGTGGATACGCAGTATTTT
TRBJ2-1	TRBV30	NA	TRBD1	CAWRARDRGGVNEQFF	TGTGCCTGGAGAGCGCGTGACAGGGGAGGAGTGAATGAGCAGTTCTTC
TRBJ2-3	TRBV30	once	NA	CAWTGSGTGTQYF	TGTGCCTGGACAGGTAGTGGCACCGGTACGCAGTATTTT
TRBJ2-3	TRBV9	NA	NA	CASSVDMGDTQYF	TGTGCCAGCAGCGTAGACATGGGAGATACGCAGTATTTT
TRBJ2-3	TRBV11-3	NA	TRBD2	CASSLAPGTSRAAQYF	TGTGCCAGCAGCTTAGCCCCCGGGACTAGCCGGGCAGCGCAGTATTTT
TRBJ2-3	TRBV20-1	once	TRBD2	CSARRVAGEPDTQYF	TGCAGTGCTAGAAGGGTAGCGGGGGAACCAGATACGCAGTATTTT
TRBJ2-5	TRBV12-3/TRBV12-4	NA	TRBD1	CASSFYRGTGEEETQYF	TGTGCCAGCAGTTTTTATAGAGGGACAGGGGAGGAGGAGACCCAGTACTTC
TRBJ1-6	TRBV6-5	NA	NA	CASSYTRGFDSPLHF	TGTGCCAGCAGTTATACCAGGGGTTTCGATTCACCCCTCCACTTT
TRBJ2-7	TRBV12-3/TRBV12-4	once	TRBD1	CASSPQGQGIAYEQYF	TGTGCCAGCAGTCCCCAGGGACAGGGAATCGCCTACGAGCAGTACTTC
TRBJ2-7	TRBV14	NA	NA	CASSQDVGAYEQYF	TGTGCCAGCAGCCAAGATGTTGGGGCCTACGAGCAGTACTTC
TRBJ2-7	TRBV12-3/TRBV12-4	NA	NA	CASSTRTGLGEQYF	TGTGCCAGCAGCACAAGGACGGGGCTTGGGGAGCAGTACTTC
TRBJ1-2	TRBV12-3/TRBV12-4	NA	NA	CASSLSHRAGYGYTF	TGTGCCAGCAGTTTATCGCACAGGGCAGGCTATGGCTACACCTTC
TRBJ2-3	TRBV29-1	NA	TRBD2	CSVAEGAGGPDTQYF	TGCAGCGTCGCCGAAGGTGCGGGGGGCCCAGATACGCAGTATTTT
TRBJ2-1	TRBV4-2	NA	TRBD2	CASSPRVETSGSNEQFF	TGTGCCAGCAGCCCCAGAGTAGAGACTAGCGGCTCCAATGAGCAGTTCTTC
TRBJ1-1	TRBV30	NA	TRBD1	CAWSHGTGGYTEAFF	TGTGCCTGGAGTCACGGGACAGGGGGCTATACTGAAGCTTTCTTT
TRBJ2-7	TRBV9	NA	NA	CASSPRSGQTYEQYF	TGTGCCAGCAGCCCACGTTCCGGACAAACCTACGAGCAGTACTTC
TRBJ1-2	TRBV28	NA	NA	CASSYSPQAGGYTF	TGTGCCAGCAGTTACTCTCCCCAGGCTGGGGGCTACACCTTC
TRBJ2-7	TRBV27	NA	NA	CASSSPGTHSYEQYF	TGTGCCAGCAGTTCCCCCGGGACACATTCCTACGAGCAGTACTTC
TRBJ1-6	TRBV3-1	NA	NA	CASSQSGATYNSPLHF	TGTGCCAGCAGCCAGTCAGGGGCAACCTATAATTCACCCCTCCACTTT
TRBJ1-2	TRBV6-5	NA	TRBD1	CASRGQGPTIYTF	TGTGCCAGCAGGGGACAGGGGCCCACTATCTACACCTTC
TRBJ2-1	TRBV29-1	NA	TRBD1	CSVGPTGGDEQFF	TGCAGCGTTGGACCGACAGGGGGTGATGAGCAGTTCTTC
TRBJ2-3	TRBV18	NA	NA	CASSPAGDTQYF	TGTGCCAGCTCACCTGCAGGGGATACGCAGTATTTT
TRBJ1-1	TRBV29-1	NA	NA	CSSGPGDYTEAFF	TGCAGCTCAGGGCCGGGGGACTACACTGAAGCTTTCTTT
TRBJ1-2	TRBV7-2	NA	TRBD1	CASSSSTGDGYTF	TGTGCCAGCAGCTCCTCAACAGGGGATGGCTACACCTTC
TRBJ2-7	TRBV12-3/TRBV12-4	NA	NA	CASSFAGHLGEQYF	TGTGCCAGCAGTTTTGCTGGCCACTTGGGCGAGCAGTACTTC
TRBJ1-4	TRBV5-6	NA	TRBD1	CASSLRDRDEKLFF	TGTGCCAGCAGCTTACGGGACAGGGATGAAAAACTGTTTTTT
TRBJ2-7	TRBV27	NA	TRBD1	CASSLNRGLNEQYF	TGTGCCAGCAGTTTAAACAGGGGGTTGAACGAGCAGTACTTC
TRBJ1-1	TRBV7-8	NA	NA	CASSLEMNTEAFF	TGTGCCAGCAGCTTAGAAATGAACACTGAAGCTTTCTTT
TRBJ2-3	TRBV10-3	NA	NA	CAISEPGTGTDTQYF	TGTGCCATCAGTGAGCCAGGAACGGGCACAGATACGCAGTATTTT
TRBJ2-2	TRBV3-1	NA	TRBD1	CASSLGTGGHGELFF	TGTGCCAGCAGCCTTGGGACAGGGGGCCACGGGGAGCTGTTTTTT
TRBJ2-6	TRBV6-2/TRBV6-3	NA	NA	CASSWKGAGANVLTF	TGTGCCAGCAGTTGGAAGGGAGCCGGGGCCAACGTCCTGACTTTC
TRBJ2-7	TRBV6-1	NA	NA	CASSELDSLYEQYF	TGTGCCAGCAGTGAATTGGACAGCCTATACGAGCAGTACTTC
TRBJ2-7	TRBV7-9	NA	NA	CASSLVGYEQYF	TGTGCCAGCAGCTTAGTGGGCTACGAGCAGTACTTC
TRBJ2-7	TRBV6-5	NA	TRBD1	CASSFRTGNYEQYF	TGTGCCAGCAGCTTCAGGACAGGGAACTACGAGCAGTACTTC
TRBJ2-3	TRBV7-2	NA	TRBD2	CASSRGAGDTDTQYF	TGTGCCAGCAGCCGCGGAGCGGGGGATACAGATACGCAGTATTTT